These T cell receptor beta chains were read from a single sample in a study of shared clonotypes between healthy human individuals. The protocol was immunoSEQ multiplex PCR, while the TCRdb copy is restricted to in-frame clones and leaves out a portion. This sample carries 2 million to 2.5 million clones, roughly 94% of them seen once, and the ten largest clones take 0.85% to 1.3%. Specimen: naive CD8+ T cells sorted from blood. The receptors stem from a man between 18 and 35 years old in good health. CDR3s include the opening cysteine and the closing phenylalanine or tryptophan. The D gene is left open where the match is weak. Not all rows give a size; the values are once, few, many and, for expanded clones, a class.

clone_size j_call d_call v_call cdr3_nt cdr3_aa
NA TRBJ1-6 TRBD1 TRBV25-1 TGTGCCAGCACCTGGGGGACAGATAATTCACCCCTCCACTTT CASTWGTDNSPLHF
NA TRBJ2-7 TRBD2 TRBV29-1 TGCAGCGCCTTGGGGACTAGCGGGATGAACTCCTACGAGCAGTACTTC CSALGTSGMNSYEQYF
NA TRBJ1-1 NA TRBV11-2 TGTGCCAGCAGCTTAGAGGGCCCAGACGGAGCTTTCTTT CASSLEGPDGAFF
once TRBJ2-2 NA TRBV11-2 TGTGCCAGCAGGGGGGCAGGGGCCGCTCTACCGAACACCGGGGAGCTGTTTTTT CASRGAGAALPNTGELFF
NA TRBJ2-1 NA TRBV9 TGTGCCAGCAGCGTAGGGGGGCTTACGAATGAGCAGTTCTTC CASSVGGLTNEQFF
NA TRBJ1-1 NA TRBV6-5 TGTGCCAGCAGTTATTTCCCACCGGGGAACACTGAAGCTTTCTTT CASSYFPPGNTEAFF
NA TRBJ1-5 NA TRBV2 TGTGCCAGCAGTGACAGTCCTATAGGAATGAGCAATCAGCCCCAGCATTTT CASSDSPIGMSNQPQHF
few TRBJ2-2 NA TRBV21-1 TGTGCCAGTAGGACTAGCGGGAGTACCGGGGAGCTGTTTTTT CASRTSGSTGELFF
NA TRBJ2-7 NA TRBV5-6 TGTGCCAGCAGCTTTTTGTCCCCGTACAGACAAACCTACGAGCAGTACTTC CASSFLSPYRQTYEQYF
NA TRBJ2-2 NA TRBV7-9 TGTGCCAGCAGCTTAGAAGGCGGGGAGCTGTTTTTT CASSLEGGELFF
NA TRBJ2-1 TRBD2 TRBV7-8 TGTGCCAGCAGCCCGGGACTAGCGGGGGCACCAAGCTCCTACAATGAGCAGTTCTTC CASSPGLAGAPSSYNEQFF
NA TRBJ2-7 NA TRBV2 TGTGCCAGCAGTGAAGGTGGCGACTACGAGCAGTACTTC CASSEGGDYEQYF
NA TRBJ2-7 NA TRBV13 TGTGCCAGCAGCTTAGGCCCCGGCGGGGTCGCCTACGAGCAGTACTTC CASSLGPGGVAYEQYF
NA TRBJ2-3 NA TRBV5-4 TGTGCCAGCAGCTTTCAGGGCAGCACAGATACGCAGTATTTT CASSFQGSTDTQYF
once TRBJ2-1 TRBD2 TRBV4-3 TGCGCCAGCAGCCAAGTATGGCTAGCGGGAAACCATGAGCAGTTCTTC CASSQVWLAGNHEQFF
NA TRBJ2-7 TRBD2 TRBV13 TGTGCCAGCAGCCCCGGGGGGGCGGGAGGTTACGAGCAGTACTTC CASSPGGAGGYEQYF
NA TRBJ2-3 NA TRBV6-5 TGTGCCAGCACCCCGGGGGGCCATAGCACAGATACGCAGTATTTT CASTPGGHSTDTQYF
NA TRBJ1-2 NA TRBV28 TGTGCCAGCAGCCGGACGGTTGATAACTATGGCTACACCTTC CASSRTVDNYGYTF
NA TRBJ2-7 NA TRBV9 TGTGCCAGCAGCGTAGCCCCTCTCTCCTACGAGCAGTACTTC CASSVAPLSYEQYF
NA TRBJ2-7 TRBD2 TRBV6-1 TGTGCCAGCAGTGAAGCAGTGAGCGGGGGAGCCTACGAGCAGTACTTC CASSEAVSGGAYEQYF
NA TRBJ2-5 TRBD2 TRBV28 TGTGCCAGCAGTTCCATGACTAGCGGGGGCGGGTTCGAAGAGACCCAGTACTTC CASSSMTSGGGFEETQYF
NA TRBJ1-1 NA TRBV5-4 TGTGCCAGCAGCCGGGACGGTCTGAACACTGAAGCTTTCTTT CASSRDGLNTEAFF
NA TRBJ1-2 NA TRBV5-6 TGTGCCAGCAGCTTGGCCGGACTACTAGGAGGCTACACCTTC CASSLAGLLGGYTF
NA TRBJ2-2 NA TRBV6-5 TGTGCCAGCAGTTACAAGGACAGTCACACCGGGGAGCTGTTTTTT CASSYKDSHTGELFF
NA TRBJ1-5 TRBD1 TRBV5-6 TGTGCCAGCAGTCGACAGGGATTTGTCAATCAGCCCCAGCATTTT CASSRQGFVNQPQHF
NA TRBJ1-2 TRBD1 TRBV4-1 TGCGCCAGCAGCCAAGGCACAGGGGGCAGGGTTTCGGGTGGCTACACCTTC CASSQGTGGRVSGGYTF
NA TRBJ1-1 NA TRBV30 TGTGCCTGGAGTCCGGACCTTATGAACACTGAAGCTTTCTTT CAWSPDLMNTEAFF
NA TRBJ1-1 NA TRBV6-5 TGTGCCAGCAGTTACTCGTCGTTGAACACTGAAGCTTTCTTT CASSYSSLNTEAFF
NA TRBJ2-3 NA TRBV5-1 TGCGCCAGCAGCTTCGGAGACACAGATACGCAGTATTTT CASSFGDTDTQYF
NA TRBJ2-1 NA TRBV27 TGTGCCAGCAGTTTATCAACCCCCTGGCGTGGGCAGTTCTTC CASSLSTPWRGQFF
once TRBJ2-3 NA TRBV1 TGCACCAGCAGCCAATGGGGCCCCCCCGGCACAGATACGCAGTATTTT CTSSQWGPPGTDTQYF
NA TRBJ2-1 NA TRBV19 TGTGCCAGTAGTGACTACGACACCACCTACAATGAGCAGTTCTTC CASSDYDTTYNEQFF
NA TRBJ1-6 NA TRBV4-1 TGCGCCAGCAGCCAAGACAGCTCCTATAATTCACCCCTCCACTTT CASSQDSSYNSPLHF
NA TRBJ2-2 NA TRBV7-9 TGTGCCAGCAGCCTACAGGGAGGCACGAACACCGGGGAGCTGTTTTTT CASSLQGGTNTGELFF
NA TRBJ2-1 NA TRBV12-5 TGTGCTAGTGGTAGACAGAGCAATGAGCAGTTCTTC CASGRQSNEQFF
NA TRBJ1-4 TRBD1 TRBV30 TGTGCCTGGAGTTTAGGACAGGGGGCCGATGAAAAACTGTTTTTT CAWSLGQGADEKLFF
NA TRBJ1-4 TRBD1 TRBV9 TGTGCCAGCAGCGTAGAGGGGGCGGGTAATGAAAAACTGTTTTTT CASSVEGAGNEKLFF
NA TRBJ1-5 TRBD1 TRBV19 TGTGCCAGTAGTATATTCGACAGGGCAGATCAGCCCCAGCATTTT CASSIFDRADQPQHF
NA TRBJ1-2 NA TRBV9 TGTGCCAGCAGTAGGGGAGGGTCAGATGGCTACACCTTC CASSRGGSDGYTF
NA TRBJ2-7 TRBD1 TRBV15 TGTGCCACCAGCTTCCGGGACAGGGACGAGCAGTACTTC CATSFRDRDEQYF
NA TRBJ2-2 NA TRBV28 TGTGCCAGCAGTTTTCGTCGGAACACCGGGGAGCTGTTTTTT CASSFRRNTGELFF
NA TRBJ2-1 NA TRBV9 TGTGCCAGCAGCGATAGCACCGACGCGTGGGATGAGCAGTTCTTC CASSDSTDAWDEQFF
NA TRBJ2-5 NA TRBV6-5 TGTGCCAGCAGCGACACGGGGACCCGAGAGACCCAGTACTTC CASSDTGTRETQYF
NA TRBJ1-2 NA TRBV19 TGTGCCAGTAGTAGGTCGGAATATGGCTACACCTTC CASSRSEYGYTF
NA TRBJ2-1 TRBD1 TRBV2 TGTGCCAGCAGTCAATCCCCGGGACAGGGGGATGAGCAGTTCTTC CASSQSPGQGDEQFF
NA TRBJ2-3 NA TRBV5-1 TGCGCCAGCAGCGAAGCCAGGGCTAGCACAGATACGCAGTATTTT CASSEARASTDTQYF
once TRBJ2-3 NA TRBV27 TGTGCCAGCAGTTTGGAATACCCCACAGATACGCAGTATTTT CASSLEYPTDTQYF
NA TRBJ2-5 NA TRBV27 TGTGCCAGCAGTTTAATGGGGACGGGAACCCAGTACTTC CASSLMGTGTQYF